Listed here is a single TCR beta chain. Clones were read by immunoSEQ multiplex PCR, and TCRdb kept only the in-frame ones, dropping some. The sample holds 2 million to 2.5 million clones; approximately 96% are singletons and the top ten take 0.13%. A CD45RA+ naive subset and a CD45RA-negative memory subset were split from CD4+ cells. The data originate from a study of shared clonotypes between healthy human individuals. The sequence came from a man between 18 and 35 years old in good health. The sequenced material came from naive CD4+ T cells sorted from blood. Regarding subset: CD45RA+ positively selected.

The CDR3 DNA follows: TGCGCCAGCAGCCAGGGGATTGGGACAGGGTCCAATTCGTATGAGCAGTTCTTC. This encodes CASSQGIGTGSNSYEQFF. The genes are TRBV4-3 and TRBJ2-1, with 9 bases lining up with TRBD1. J gave up 8 bases and V 3 bases, and 17 bases lay outside the gene matches. CDR1 is LGHNA, CDR2 YSLEER, per germline. The CDR3 loop spans 18 amino acids.